This entry features one T cell receptor (beta chain) sequence. The sample belongs to a study of radiotherapy plus CTLA-4 blockade in lung cancer. Generated by immunoSEQ multiplex PCR, the TCRdb table keeps only in-frame clones and is missing some. The table includes more than 90,000 clones, 70% to 85% detected once. This CDR3 contains 16 residues. Germline values: CDR1 SNHLY, CDR2 FYNNEI. Trimming left V 6 bases short and J 4 bases short, with 16 bases between. This sequence originates from a human donor with non-small cell lung cancer that progressed on radiotherapy plus ipilimumab. Some clones in this sample may be carry-over from other donors' samples. The chain has TRBV2 and TRBJ2-6; D call uncertain. Sequenced here: peripheral blood, sampled from a patient treated with radiotherapy plus ipilimumab. The CDR3 coding sequence is TGTGCCAGCAGCCCTCCTACATCGACAGGGGCCAACGTCCTGACTTTC. Protein sequence: CASSPPTSTGANVLTF.